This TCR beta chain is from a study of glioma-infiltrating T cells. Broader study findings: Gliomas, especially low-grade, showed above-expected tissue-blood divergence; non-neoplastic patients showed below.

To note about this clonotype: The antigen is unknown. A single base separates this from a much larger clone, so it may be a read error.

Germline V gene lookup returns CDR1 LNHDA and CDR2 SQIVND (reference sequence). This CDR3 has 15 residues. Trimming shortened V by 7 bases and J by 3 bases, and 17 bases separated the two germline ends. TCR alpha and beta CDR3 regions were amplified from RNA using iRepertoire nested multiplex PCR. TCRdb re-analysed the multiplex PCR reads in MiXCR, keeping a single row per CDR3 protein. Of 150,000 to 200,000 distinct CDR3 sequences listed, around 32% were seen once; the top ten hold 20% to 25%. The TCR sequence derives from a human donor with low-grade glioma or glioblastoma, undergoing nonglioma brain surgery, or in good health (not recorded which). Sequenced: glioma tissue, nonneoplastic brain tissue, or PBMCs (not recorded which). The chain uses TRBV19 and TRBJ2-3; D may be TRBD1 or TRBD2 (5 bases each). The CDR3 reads CASMTRGDGTDTQYF. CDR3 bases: TGTGCCAGTATGACGAGGGGCGATGGAACAGATACGCAGTATTTT. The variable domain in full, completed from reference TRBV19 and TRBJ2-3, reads DGGITQSPKYLFRKEGQNVTLSCEQNLNHDAMYWYRQDPGQGLRLIYYSQIVNDFQKGDIAEGYSVSREKKESFPLTVTSAQKNPTAFYLCASMTRGDGTDTQYFGPGTRLTVL.